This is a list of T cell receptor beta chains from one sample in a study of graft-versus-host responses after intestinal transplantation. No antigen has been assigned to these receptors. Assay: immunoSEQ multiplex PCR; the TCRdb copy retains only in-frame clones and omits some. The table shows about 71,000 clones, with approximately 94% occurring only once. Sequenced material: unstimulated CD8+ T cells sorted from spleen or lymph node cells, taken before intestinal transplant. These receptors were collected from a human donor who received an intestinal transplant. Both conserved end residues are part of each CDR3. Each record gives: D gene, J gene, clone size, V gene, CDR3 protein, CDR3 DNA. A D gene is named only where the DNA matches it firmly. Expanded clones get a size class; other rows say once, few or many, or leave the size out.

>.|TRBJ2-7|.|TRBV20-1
CSARDSPEQYF
TGCAGTGCTAGAGATTCTCCAGAGCAGTACTTC
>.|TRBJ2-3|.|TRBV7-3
CASSPLLLADTQYF
TGTGCCAGCAGCCCCTTATTACTGGCAGATACGCAGTATTTT
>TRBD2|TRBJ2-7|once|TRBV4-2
CASSQKLRTSGSSYEQYF
TGTGCCAGCAGCCAAAAACTTCGTACTAGCGGGAGTTCCTACGAGCAGTACTTC
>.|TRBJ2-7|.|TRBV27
CASSLETGYEQYF
TGTGCCAGCAGTTTGGAGACAGGCTACGAGCAGTACTTC
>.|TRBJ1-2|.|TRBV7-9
CASSHDSDYGYTF
TGTGCCAGCAGCCACGACAGCGACTATGGCTACACCTTC
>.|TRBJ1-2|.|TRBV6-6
CASSIDRFNYNYGYTF
TGTGCCAGCAGCATCGACAGGTTCAACTATAACTATGGCTACACCTTC
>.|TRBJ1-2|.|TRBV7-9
CASSPLWSGADGYTF
TGTGCCAGCAGCCCCCTATGGTCGGGGGCGGATGGCTACACCTTC
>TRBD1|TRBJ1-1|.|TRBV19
CASGTGSYAFF
TGTGCCAGTGGGACAGGGAGCTATGCTTTCTTT
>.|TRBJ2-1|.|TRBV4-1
CASSQVGEANNEQFF
TGCGCCAGCAGCCAAGTGGGGGAGGCTAACAATGAGCAGTTCTTC
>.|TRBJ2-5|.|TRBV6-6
CASSYTAGVQETQYF
TGTGCCAGCAGTTACACCGCGGGCGTCCAAGAGACCCAGTACTTC
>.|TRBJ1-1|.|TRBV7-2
CASSPPNRDFEAFF
TGTGCCAGCAGCCCACCGAACAGAGACTTTGAAGCTTTCTTT
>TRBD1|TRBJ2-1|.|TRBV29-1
CSVNGQGINNEQFF
TGCAGCGTCAATGGACAGGGAATCAACAATGAGCAGTTCTTC
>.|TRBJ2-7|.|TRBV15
CATSSGGGSYEQYF
TGTGCCACCAGCTCCGGAGGGGGATCCTACGAGCAGTACTTC
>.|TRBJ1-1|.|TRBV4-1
CASSLGGNTEAFF
TGCGCCAGCAGCCTGGGAGGAAACACTGAAGCTTTCTTT
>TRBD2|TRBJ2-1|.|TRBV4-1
CASSGTSGRADEQFF
TGCGCCAGCAGCGGGACTAGCGGGAGGGCCGATGAGCAGTTCTTC
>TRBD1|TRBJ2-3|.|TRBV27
CASSPLLTGNTDTQYF
TGTGCCAGCAGTCCCCTCCTGACAGGGAACACAGATACGCAGTATTTT
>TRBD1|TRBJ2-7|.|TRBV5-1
CASSLEQGLRSSYEQYF
TGCGCCAGCAGCTTGGAACAGGGGCTTAGGAGCTCCTACGAGCAGTACTTC
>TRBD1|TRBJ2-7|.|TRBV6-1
CASSVYRGEEQYF
TGTGCCAGCAGTGTTTACAGGGGAGAAGAGCAGTACTTC
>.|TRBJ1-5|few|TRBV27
CASSRTEEGQPQHF
TGTGCCAGCAGCCGGACCGAGGAGGGGCAGCCCCAGCATTTT
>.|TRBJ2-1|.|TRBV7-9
CASSPDHNEQFF
TGTGCCAGCAGCCCCGACCACAATGAGCAGTTCTTC
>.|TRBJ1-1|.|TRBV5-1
CASNLAGDLTEAFF
TGCGCCAGCAACTTAGCAGGGGACCTCACTGAAGCTTTCTTT
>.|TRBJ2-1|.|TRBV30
CAWSEAGLAGDEQFF
TGTGCCTGGAGTGAGGCGGGCCTCGCGGGCGATGAGCAGTTCTTC
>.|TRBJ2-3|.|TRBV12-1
CASSFAPGTSDTDTQYF
.
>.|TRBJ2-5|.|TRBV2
CASNRVGETQYF
TGTGCCAGCAATCGCGTCGGGGAGACCCAGTACTTC
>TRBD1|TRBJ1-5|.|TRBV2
CASSKGQDRLYNQPQHF
TGTGCCAGCAGCAAAGGCCAGGACAGGTTGTACAATCAGCCCCAGCATTTT
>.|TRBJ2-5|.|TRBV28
CASSFPGMETQYF
TGTGCCAGCAGTTTCCCAGGGATGGAGACCCAGTACTTC
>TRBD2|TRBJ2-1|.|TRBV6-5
CASRPTGTSGYEQFF
TGTGCCAGCAGACCAACCGGGACTAGCGGCTATGAGCAGTTCTTC
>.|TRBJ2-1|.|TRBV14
CASSQGNEQFF
TGTGCCAGCAGCCAAGGGAATGAGCAGTTCTTC
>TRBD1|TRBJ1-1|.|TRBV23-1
CASSHPGQGCTEAFF
TGCGCCAGCAGTCACCCGGGACAGGGATGCACTGAAGCTTTCTTT
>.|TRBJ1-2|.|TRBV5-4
CASSQGSGGYTF
TGTGCCAGCAGCCAGGGTTCCGGTGGCTACACCTTC